What follows are 23 T cell receptor beta chains derived from one specimen sequenced in a study of blood T cells in healthy people across ages. Alongside a J-beta primer mix, a sample-barcoded 5' primer served in a second PCR lasting roughly 7 to 11 cycles. TCRdb reprocessed the 5' RACE reads with MiXCR, giving one entry per CDR3 protein. The repertoire has about 1.8 million distinct CDR3 sequences, 49% of them found once; the top ten carry approximately 2%. The sequenced sample was blood. These receptors all stem from a woman in her 40s in good health.

The V call is TRBV4-3, the J call TRBJ2-7; TRBD1 aligns across 7 bases. The CDR3 loop spans 17 amino acids. CDR1 LGHNA and CDR2 YSLEER come from the germline V gene. Losses at the gene ends were 4 bases for V and 7 bases for J; bases not matched to a gene: 19. CDR3 protein: CASSPSGGRAGNNEQYF. The CDR3, as DNA: TGCGCCAGCAGCCCTTCAGGGGGACGCGCAGGAAACAATGAGCAGTACTTC.

The rearrangement joins TRBV2 to TRBJ2-3; no clear D gene. The ends were cut back, 2 bases at V and 11 bases at J, with 11 bases in the middle. This CDR3 contains 12 residues. Per germline, CDR1 SNHLY and CDR2 FYNNEI. The CDR3 DNA is TGTGCCAGCAGTGAAACCTCAAGAGGGCAGTATTTT. Translating gives CASSETSRGQYF. The whole variable domain, filled in from reference TRBV2 and TRBJ2-3, reads EPEVTQTPSHQVTQMGQEVILRCVPISNHLYFYWYRQILGQKVEFLVSFYNNEISEKSEIFDDQFSVERPDGSNFTLKIRSTKLEDSAMYFCASSETSRGQYFGPGTRLTVL.

The chain uses TRBV2 and TRBJ2-3; a weak D match, TRBD2 (5 bases). The CDR3 has 12 amino acids. V gave up 3 bases and J gave up 10 bases, with 11 bases separating them. From germline, CDR1 is SNHLY and CDR2 FYNNEI. CDR3 loop: CASSEGARAQYF. CDR3 sequence (DNA): TGTGCCAGCAGTGAGGGAGCACGGGCGCAGTATTTT.

The rearrangement joins TRBV11-2 to TRBJ2-5; 7 nucleotides agree with TRBD2. The CDR3 runs to 14 residues. CDR1 is SGHAT, CDR2 FQNNGV, per germline. Trimming removed 0 bases from V and 11 bases from J; junction bases left unmatched: 9. CDR3 in DNA: TGTGCCAGCAGCTTAGATCCCGTGGGGGGGGAGCAGTACTTC. This encodes CASSLDPVGGEQYF.

This clonotype was found a few times. The rearrangement uses TRBV7-9 and TRBJ2-7; 8 bases match TRBD1. Germline values: CDR1 SEHNR, CDR2 FQNEAQ (reference sequence). V dropped 5 bases and J dropped 3; count of bases not matched to a gene: 6. This CDR3 region has 14 residues. The CDR3 bases are TGTGCCAGCAGCCATTTGGACAGGGACTACGAGCAGTACTTC. Encoded protein: CASSHLDRDYEQYF.

The V call is TRBV6-2 or TRBV6-3, the J call TRBJ2-4; maybe TRBD2 (5 bases). Between the trimmed V and J ends, which lost 2 bases and 1 base, there was a span of 12 bases. The V gene's germline CDR1 is MNHEY and CDR2 SVGEGT. The CDR3 spans 16 residues. The CDR3 nucleotides are TGTGCCAGCAGTTACCGTCTCGGGGAGGCCAAAAACATTCAGTACTTC. Amino acid sequence: CASSYRLGEAKNIQYF.

The chain combines TRBV28 with TRBJ2-5; D is undetermined. The CDR3 extends over 14 amino acids. Trimming pared 1 base from V and 5 bases from J, leaving 11 bases between. The germline V gene encodes CDR1 MDHEN and CDR2 SYDVKM. CDR3 DNA: TGTGCCAGCAGTTTATTGCGGCTCGGGGAGACCCAGTACTTC. Its translation: CASSLLRLGETQYF.

In its sample, this clonotype was seen a few times. This sequence joins TRBV27 and TRBJ2-3, with D unresolved. V lost 7 bases and J 4 bases, leaving 9 bases between the germline ends. This CDR3 has 12 residues. CDR1 and CDR2 from the germline V gene are MNHEY and SMNVEV (reference sequence). The CDR3 coding sequence is TGTGCCAGCACTAGTCCCCCAGATACGCAGTATTTT. It translates to CASTSPPDTQYF.

The CDR3 loop reads CSATGDRGHGYTF. The CDR3, as DNA: TGCAGTGCCACGGGCGACAGGGGACATGGCTACACCTTC. This chain links TRBV20-1 with TRBJ1-2; TRBD1 matches 8 bases. The length of the CDR3 is 13 residues. Germline V gene sequence: CDR1 DFQATT, CDR2 SNEGSKA (reference sequence). V dropped 6 bases and J dropped 6; count of bases not matched to a gene: 9.

The gene calls are TRBV7-9 and TRBJ2-1; 10 bases agree with TRBD1. CDR3 length: 12 residues. Germline assignment: CDR1 SEHNR and CDR2 FQNEAQ (reference sequence). The V segment lost 3 bases and the J segment 15 bases; nucleotides outside the gene matches: 5. CDR3 bases: TGTGCCAGCAGCTTTGGACAGGGGGGAAGGTTCTTC. The encoded protein is CASSFGQGGRFF.

V usage is TRBV29-1 and J usage is TRBJ2-3, with 7 positions matching TRBD1. The CDR3 runs to 13 residues. V was clipped by 5 bases and J by 6 bases; unmatched bases: 8. Germline-derived CDR1 and CDR2 are SQVTM and ANQGSEA. For the CDR3, the DNA is TGCAGCGTTAAAAAAGGGGGCGCCGATACGCAGTATTTT. Its protein product is CSVKKGGADTQYF.

The rearrangement joins TRBV7-3 to TRBJ1-3, with D tentatively TRBD1 (6 bases). From germline, CDR1 is SGHTA and CDR2 FQGTGA. This CDR3 comprises 15 residues. Trimming took 1 base from V and 4 from J, leaving 11 bases between them. CDR3 loop: CASSLNTGHGNTIYF. In DNA form, the CDR3 reads TGTGCCAGCAGCTTAAACACGGGACACGGAAACACCATATATTTT. The complete variable domain, with remaining parts taken from reference TRBV7-3 and TRBJ1-3, reads GAGVSQTPSNKVTEKGKYVELRCDPISGHTALYWYRQSLGQGPEFLIYFQGTGAADDSGLPNDRFFAVRPEGSVSTLKIQRTERGDSAVYLCASSLNTGHGNTIYFGEGSWLTVV.

This clonotype came up a few times. This chain joins TRBV9 and TRBJ1-2, with D maybe TRBD1 (6 bases). The length of the CDR3 is 12 residues. Per germline, CDR1 SGDLS and CDR2 YYNGEE. V gave up 3 bases and J gave up 7 bases, with 10 bases separating them. The CDR3 nucleotides are TGTGCCAGCAGCGCAACAGGGCCTGGCTACACCTTC. Translated, it gives CASSATGPGYTF.

V gene TRBV7-9 combines with J gene TRBJ2-1; D is possibly TRBD1 (5 bases). The CDR3 is 16 amino acids. Germline V CDR1 and CDR2: SEHNR, FQNEAQ (reference sequence). V shed 0 bases and J shed 7 bases, with 16 bases lying between them. Here the CDR3 reads CASSLALTDLRNEQFF. CDR3 bases: TGTGCCAGCAGCTTAGCGCTGACAGATCTTCGTAATGAGCAGTTCTTC.

The rearrangement links TRBV3-1 to TRBJ2-2; unclear D gene. Germline V gene data show CDR1 as LGHDT and CDR2 as YNNKEL (reference sequence). CDR3 size: 14 residues. With 3 bases removed from V and 0 bases from J, the gap between germline ends came to 5 bases. DNA of the CDR3: TGTGCCAGCAGCCAGAGAACGAACACCGGGGAGCTGTTTTTT. Its translation is CASSQRTNTGELFF.

The V call is TRBV6-1, the J call TRBJ1-2; 7 nucleotides align to TRBD1. This CDR3 spans 16 amino acids. Germline V gene sequence: CDR1 MNHNS, CDR2 SASEGT. Trimming removed 4 bases from V and 0 bases from J; junction bases left unmatched: 8. The CDR3 region has the DNA TGTGCCAGCAGTGTCGGGACAGAGATTACTAACTATGGCTACACCTTC. Its translation is CASSVGTEITNYGYTF.

This clonotype came up a few times. The rearrangement joins TRBV20-1 to TRBJ2-1, with 8 bases identical to TRBD1. The CDR3 sequence is 15 residues long. CDR1 DFQATT and CDR2 SNEGSKA come from the germline V gene (reference sequence). V lost 6 bases, J lost 9 bases, and 16 bases stayed unmatched. CDR3 protein: CSAQGARDIGIEQFF. The CDR3 DNA reads as TGCAGTGCCCAGGGGGCCCGGGACATCGGGATTGAGCAGTTCTTC.

The chain employs TRBV25-1 and TRBJ1-2, with 10 nucleotides matching TRBD1. The trim removed 3 bases at V and 2 bases at J, leaving 3 bases unmatched. CDR3 length equals 15 residues. The germline V gene has CDR1 MGHDK and CDR2 SYGVNS. The CDR3 spells CASSDPGQGNYGYTF. The CDR3 DNA reads as TGTGCCAGCAGTGACCCGGGACAGGGGAACTATGGCTACACCTTC.

The J gene is TRBJ1-4, the V gene TRBV4-3, with D tentatively TRBD1 (6 bases). The CDR3 is made up of 15 amino acids. CDR1 is LGHNA, CDR2 YSLEER, per germline. V was shortened by 4 bases and J by 12 bases, with 21 bases between the two germline ends. DNA of the CDR3: TGCGCCAGCAGCCCCGACGAGGGGGGATTTCGGGAACTGTTTTTT. This gives the protein CASSPDEGGFRELFF.

This chain connects TRBV10-2 to TRBJ2-1; D perhaps matches TRBD1 (5 bases). The ends were cut back, 0 bases at V and 4 bases at J, with 10 bases in the middle. The CDR3 spans 15 residues. Germline CDR1 reads WSHSY; CDR2 reads SAAADI. CDR3 in amino acids: CASSESLDSYNEQFF. CDR3 DNA: TGCGCCAGCAGTGAGTCCCTTGACAGTTACAATGAGCAGTTCTTC.

On this clonotype itself: One end of the junction varies from germline; a read error may be responsible. The rearrangement joins TRBV4-3 to TRBJ2-1; 9 nucleotides match TRBD2. Germline assignment: CDR1 LGHNA and CDR2 YSLEER. This CDR3 contains 17 residues. The CDR3 nucleotides are TGCGCCAGCAGTCAAGATCGACGCGGGGGGGCCTACAATGAGCAGTTCTTC. This gives the protein CASSQDRRGGAYNEQFF.

The genes are TRBV12-3 or TRBV12-4 and TRBJ1-1; the match to TRBD1 covers 8 bases. Trimming removed 5 bases from V and 2 bases from J; junction bases left unmatched: 4. This CDR3 is 14 amino acids long. CDR3 nucleotide sequence: TGTGCCAGCAGTCAGGGGGCAGGAAACACTGAAGCTTTCTTT. Translation: CASSQGAGNTEAFF.

V usage is TRBV20-1 and J usage is TRBJ1-1; D is unclear. Per germline, CDR1 DFQATT and CDR2 SNEGSKA (reference sequence). CDR3 length equals 16 residues. V gave up 0 bases and J gave up 2 bases, with 16 bases separating them. The CDR3 nucleotides read TGCAGTGCTAGAGATCGATTTGACACTTATAACACTGAAGCTTTCTTT. It yields the protein CSARDRFDTYNTEAFF.